This TCR beta chain was sequenced during a study of T cell repertoires in cytomegalovirus infection. Across the study: Public TCR beta signatures were indicative of both CMV infection and a matching HLA type.

With V trimmed by 1 base and J by 8 bases, 3 bases remained unmatched. Germline-derived CDR1 and CDR2 are MGHRA and YSYEKL. The CDR3 has 13 amino acids. TCRdb ran MiXCR on the reads and lists one entry per CDR3 protein. The sample contains about 830,000 distinct CDR3 sequences, around a third of which appear only once. This clonotype has just a few counts. Antigen: not known. The clonotype comes from a human donor in good health (CMV status not recorded). Some clones in this sample may be carry-over from other donors' samples. The V call is TRBV4-1, the J call TRBJ1-2; 8 bases are shared with TRBD1. The specimen was cultured CD8+ T cells from PBMCs, collected from culture after CMV antigen stimulation. CDR3 protein: CASSQAPGGGYTF. The CDR3 nucleotides read TGCGCCAGCAGCCAAGCTCCAGGGGGCGGCTACACCTTC.